Sequencing of this TCR beta chain was carried out in a study of blood T cells in healthy people across ages. The CDR3 consists of 14 residues. The ends lost 1 base at V and 8 bases at J; junction bases unmatched: 7. They isolated at least 7 million PBMCs from each sample. With a J-beta primer mix and a sample-barcoded 5' primer, a second PCR ran roughly 7 to 11 cycles. Each of the cDNA molecules was tagged by a template-switch adaptor with 12 random nucleotides. Samples each returned at least 3 million CDR3-containing paired-end reads. TCRdb called the 5' RACE reads again in MiXCR, with one record for every CDR3 protein. The repertoire holds 550,000 to 800,000 distinct CDR3 sequences, with 32% as singletons. This clonotype was detected many times. The antigen remains undetermined. General study points: Aged donors had fewer naive CD4+ cells and lower diversity than long-lived donors.

This chain links TRBV12-3 or TRBV12-4 with TRBJ1-2, with 7 positions matching TRBD1. What was sequenced was blood. The receptor was derived from a woman over 75 in good health. This CDR3 is CASSLGQGSRGYTF. Written as DNA, the CDR3 is TGTGCCAGCAGTTTAGGACAGGGTTCGCGGGGCTACACCTTC.